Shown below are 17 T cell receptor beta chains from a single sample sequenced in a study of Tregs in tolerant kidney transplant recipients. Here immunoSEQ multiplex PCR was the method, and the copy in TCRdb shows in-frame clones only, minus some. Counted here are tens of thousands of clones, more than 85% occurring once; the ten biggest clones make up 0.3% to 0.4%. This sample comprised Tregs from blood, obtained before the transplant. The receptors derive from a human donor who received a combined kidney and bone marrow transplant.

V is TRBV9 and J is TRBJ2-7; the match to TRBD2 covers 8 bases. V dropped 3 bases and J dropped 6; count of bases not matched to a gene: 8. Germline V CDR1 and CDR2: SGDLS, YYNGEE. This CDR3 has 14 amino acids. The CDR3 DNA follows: TGTGCCAGCAGCGGGGGGAGCGGGAGATCCGAGCAGTACTTC. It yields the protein CASSGGSGRSEQYF.

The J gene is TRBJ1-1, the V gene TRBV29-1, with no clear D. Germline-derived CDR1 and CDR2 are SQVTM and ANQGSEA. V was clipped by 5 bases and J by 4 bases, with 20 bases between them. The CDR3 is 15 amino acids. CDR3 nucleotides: TGCAGCGTTTCCCGGACTTACTTCGGCAGCACTGAAGCTTTCTTT. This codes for CSVSRTYFGSTEAFF.

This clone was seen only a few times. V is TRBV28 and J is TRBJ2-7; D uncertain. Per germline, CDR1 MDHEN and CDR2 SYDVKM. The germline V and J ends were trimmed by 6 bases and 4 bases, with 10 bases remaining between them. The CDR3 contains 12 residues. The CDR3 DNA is TGTGCCAGCAGCCACTCAAGGTACGAGCAGTACTTC. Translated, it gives CASSHSRYEQYF.

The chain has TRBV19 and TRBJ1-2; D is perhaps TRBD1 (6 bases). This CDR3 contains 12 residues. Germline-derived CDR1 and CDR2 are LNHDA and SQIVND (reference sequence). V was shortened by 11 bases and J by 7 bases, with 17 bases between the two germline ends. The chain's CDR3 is CASYGGGLGYTF. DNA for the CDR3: TGTGCCTCTTATGGAGGGGGACTTGGCTACACCTTC.

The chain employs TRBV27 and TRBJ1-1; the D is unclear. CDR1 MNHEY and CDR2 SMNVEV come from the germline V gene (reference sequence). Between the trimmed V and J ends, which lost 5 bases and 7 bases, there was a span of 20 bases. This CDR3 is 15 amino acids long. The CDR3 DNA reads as TGTGCCAGCAGTGAGGTTCACGGTGGGAGGGATGAAGCTTTCTTT. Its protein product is CASSEVHGGRDEAFF.

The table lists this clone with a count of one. The CDR3 bases are TGTGCCAGCACCCCTTTGGGACAGGGGGCCTACGAGCAGTACTTC. Protein product: CASTPLGQGAYEQYF. V usage is TRBV27 and J usage is TRBJ2-7; 11 nucleotides match TRBD1. After removal of 7 bases from V and 2 bases from J, the junction contained 7 bases not matched to a gene. The CDR3 extends over 15 amino acids. Germline CDR1 reads MNHEY; CDR2 reads SMNVEV (reference sequence).

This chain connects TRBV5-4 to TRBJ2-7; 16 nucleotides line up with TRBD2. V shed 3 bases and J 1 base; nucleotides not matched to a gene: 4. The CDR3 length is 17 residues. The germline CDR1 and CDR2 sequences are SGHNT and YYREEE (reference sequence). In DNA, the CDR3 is TGTGCCAGCAGCTCCGGGACTAGCGGGAGGGAATCCTACGAGCAGTACTTC. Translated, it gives CASSSGTSGRESYEQYF.

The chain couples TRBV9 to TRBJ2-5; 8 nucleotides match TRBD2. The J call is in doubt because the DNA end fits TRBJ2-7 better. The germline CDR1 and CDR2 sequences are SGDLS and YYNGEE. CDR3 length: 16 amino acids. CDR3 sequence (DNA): TGTGCCAGCAGCGTAGAGGGAGGGACTAGCTCCTACGAGCAGTACTTC. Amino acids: CASSVEGGTSSYEQYF.

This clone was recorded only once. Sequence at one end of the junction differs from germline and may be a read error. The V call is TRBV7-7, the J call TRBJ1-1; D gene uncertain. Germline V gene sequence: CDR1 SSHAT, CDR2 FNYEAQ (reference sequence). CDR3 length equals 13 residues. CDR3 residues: CASSLDLNTEAFF. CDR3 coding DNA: TGTGCTAGCAGCTTAGACCTGAACACTGAAGCTTTCTTT.

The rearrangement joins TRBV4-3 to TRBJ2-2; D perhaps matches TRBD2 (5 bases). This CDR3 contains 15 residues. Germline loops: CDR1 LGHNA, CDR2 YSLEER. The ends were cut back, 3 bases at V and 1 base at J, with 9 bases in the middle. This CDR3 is CASSHETMNTGELFF. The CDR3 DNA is TGCGCCAGCAGCCATGAGACTATGAACACCGGGGAGCTGTTTTTT.

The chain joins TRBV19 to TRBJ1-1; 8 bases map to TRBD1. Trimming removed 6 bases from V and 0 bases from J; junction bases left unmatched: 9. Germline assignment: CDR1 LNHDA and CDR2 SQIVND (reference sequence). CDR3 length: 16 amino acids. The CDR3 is CASRDRDRSLNTEAFF. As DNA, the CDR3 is TGTGCCAGTAGGGACCGGGACAGGTCTTTGAACACTGAAGCTTTCTTT. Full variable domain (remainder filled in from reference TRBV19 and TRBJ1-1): DGGITQSPKYLFRKEGQNVTLSCEQNLNHDAMYWYRQDPGQGLRLIYYSQIVNDFQKGDIAEGYSVSREKKESFPLTVTSAQKNPTAFYLCASRDRDRSLNTEAFFGQGTRLTVV.

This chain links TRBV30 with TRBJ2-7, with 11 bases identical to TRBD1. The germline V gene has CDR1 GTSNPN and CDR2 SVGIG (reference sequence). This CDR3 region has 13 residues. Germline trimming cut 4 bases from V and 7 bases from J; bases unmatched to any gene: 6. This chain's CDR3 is CAWTGQGAREQYF. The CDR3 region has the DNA TGTGCCTGGACCGGACAGGGGGCACGGGAGCAGTACTTC.

This CDR3 reads CASSSQAGIKAEQYF. DNA of the CDR3: TGTGCCAGCAGTTCTCAAGCGGGAATTAAGGCCGAGCAGTACTTC. The chain recombines TRBV7-2 with TRBJ2-7; 7 bases are a match to TRBD2. CDR1 is SGHTA, CDR2 FQGNSA, per germline. The CDR3 has 15 amino acids. V was pared by 6 bases and J by 6 bases, with 14 bases of the junction left unmatched.

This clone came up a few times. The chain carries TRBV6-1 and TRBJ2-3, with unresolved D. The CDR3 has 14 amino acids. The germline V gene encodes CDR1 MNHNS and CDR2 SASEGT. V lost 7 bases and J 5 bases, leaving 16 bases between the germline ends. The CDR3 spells CASTPVFFVDTQYF. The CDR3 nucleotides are TGTGCCAGCACCCCGGTTTTTTTTGTAGATACGCAGTATTTT.

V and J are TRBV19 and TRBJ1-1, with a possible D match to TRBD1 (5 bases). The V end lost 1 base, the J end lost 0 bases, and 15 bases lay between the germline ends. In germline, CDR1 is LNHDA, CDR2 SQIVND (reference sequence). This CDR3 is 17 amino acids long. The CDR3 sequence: CASSIGGTRGLNTEAFF. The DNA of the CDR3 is TGTGCCAGTAGTATAGGCGGTACCCGGGGGTTGAACACTGAAGCTTTCTTT. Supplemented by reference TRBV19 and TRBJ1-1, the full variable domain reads DGGITQSPKYLFRKEGQNVTLSCEQNLNHDAMYWYRQDPGQGLRLIYYSQIVNDFQKGDIAEGYSVSREKKESFPLTVTSAQKNPTAFYLCASSIGGTRGLNTEAFFGQGTRLTVV.

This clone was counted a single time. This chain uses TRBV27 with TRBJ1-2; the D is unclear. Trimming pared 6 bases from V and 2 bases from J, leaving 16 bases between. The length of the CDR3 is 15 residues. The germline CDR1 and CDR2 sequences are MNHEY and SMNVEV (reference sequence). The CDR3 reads CASSPAVPKNYGYTF. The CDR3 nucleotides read TGTGCCAGCAGCCCTGCGGTCCCAAAGAACTATGGCTACACCTTC.

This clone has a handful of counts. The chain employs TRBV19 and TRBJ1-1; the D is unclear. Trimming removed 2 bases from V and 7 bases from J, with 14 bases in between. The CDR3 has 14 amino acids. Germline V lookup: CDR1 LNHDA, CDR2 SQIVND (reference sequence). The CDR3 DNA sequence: TGTGCCAGTAGTATATCTGCCGGCCCGGGTGAAGCTTTCTTT. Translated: CASSISAGPGEAFF.